Below are 26 T cell receptor beta chains sequenced from a single sample in a study of identical twins. TCRdb redid the calling of the 5' RACE reads with MiXCR, one entry per CDR3 protein. The data contain approximately 220,000 distinct CDR3 sequences, 9.4% of them singletons. Sample: memory (CD45RO+) T cells sorted from blood. These receptors all stem from a woman younger than 35 in good health.

This chain joins TRBV6-4 and TRBJ2-1, with 10 bases lining up with TRBD2. CDR1 and CDR2 from the germline V gene are MRHNA and SNTAGT. V shed 8 bases and J 5 bases; nucleotides not matched to a gene: 9. CDR3 length equals 15 residues. This CDR3 reads CASQWTSGDHNEQFF. The CDR3 bases are TGTGCCAGCCAGTGGACTAGCGGTGATCACAATGAGCAGTTCTTC.

V and J are TRBV7-3 and TRBJ2-5; D remains unclear. This CDR3 contains 15 residues. Germline loops: CDR1 SGHTA, CDR2 FQGTGA. V was clipped by 2 bases and J by 0 bases, with 10 bases between them. As DNA, the CDR3 is TGTGCCAGCAGCTTATACGGGTTTGACCAAGAGACCCAGTACTTC. Encoded protein: CASSLYGFDQETQYF.

This clonotype was detected only a few times. The V gene is TRBV7-6, the J gene TRBJ2-1, with 12 nucleotides matching TRBD2. CDR3 length: 15 amino acids. CDR1 and CDR2 from the germline V gene are SGHVS and FNYEAQ. V lost 3 bases, J lost 6 bases, and 3 bases stayed unmatched. This chain's CDR3 is CASSFRTSGVNEQFF. DNA for the CDR3: TGTGCCAGCAGCTTCCGGACTAGCGGGGTCAATGAGCAGTTCTTC.

This clonotype has just a few counts. This rearrangement joins TRBV18 to TRBJ1-5, with 8 bases that match TRBD1. The CDR3 covers 15 residues. V shed 5 bases and J 3 bases; nucleotides not matched to a gene: 6. Germline V CDR1 and CDR2: KGHSH, LQKENI. CDR3 sequence (DNA): TGTGCCAGCTCAAAGGACAGGGTGGACAATCAGCCCCAGCATTTT. Translated, it gives CASSKDRVDNQPQHF. Using reference TRBV18 and TRBJ1-5 for the parts outside the CDR3, the full variable domain is NAGVMQNPRHLVRRRGQEARLRCSPMKGHSHVYWYRQLPEEGLKFMVYLQKENIIDESGMPKERFSAEFPKEGPSILRIQQVVRGDSAAYFCASSKDRVDNQPQHFGDGTRLSIL.

There are a few counts of this clonotype. V and J are TRBV6-1 and TRBJ1-2; a possible D gene is TRBD1 (6 bases). This CDR3 region has 16 residues. Germline lookup yields CDR1 MNHNS and CDR2 SASEGT. V was clipped by 0 bases and J by 5 bases, with 16 bases between them. The CDR3 reads CASSEASDRFGYGYTF. The CDR3 nucleotides are TGTGCCAGCAGTGAAGCCTCTGACAGGTTCGGATATGGCTACACCTTC.

The rearrangement uses TRBV7-9 and TRBJ1-1; 8 bases agree with TRBD1. J gave up 1 base and V 2 bases, and 9 bases lay outside the gene matches. Germline-derived CDR1 and CDR2 are SEHNR and FQNEAQ (reference sequence). This CDR3 comprises 17 residues. The CDR3 DNA reads as TGTGCCAGCAGCTTATTTCCGCAGGGGGCGAAGAACACTGAAGCTTTCTTT. Protein sequence: CASSLFPQGAKNTEAFF. Full variable domain (outside the CDR3, taken from reference TRBV7-9 and TRBJ1-1): DTGVSQNPRHKITKRGQNVTFRCDPISEHNRLYWYRQTLGQGPEFLTYFQNEAQLEKSRLLSDRFSAERPKGSFSTLEIQRTEQGDSAMYLCASSLFPQGAKNTEAFFGQGTRLTVV.

This clonotype was picked up a small number of times. The chain is built from TRBV6-5 and TRBJ2-5, with no clear D. The CDR3 sequence is 15 residues long. Germline loops: CDR1 MNHEY, CDR2 SVGAGI. Trimming stripped 6 bases from V and 0 bases from J, with 14 bases between. CDR3 protein: CASRVLQAYQETQYF. CDR3 nucleotides: TGTGCCAGCAGGGTACTCCAAGCGTACCAAGAGACCCAGTACTTC.

V gene TRBV4-3 combines with J gene TRBJ2-7; D might be TRBD1 (8 bases). This CDR3 comprises 19 residues. Trimming took 0 bases from V and 6 from J, leaving 27 bases between them. CDR1 is LGHNA and CDR2 is YSLEER in the germline V gene. CDR3 coding DNA: TGCGCCAGCAGCCAAGATCCGAACGACAGGGGAGGGGTGATTCGCGAGCAGTACTTC. The encoded protein is CASSQDPNDRGGVIREQYF.

This clonotype was picked up many times. The V gene is TRBV5-1, the J gene TRBJ2-1; the D call may be TRBD1 or TRBD2 (6 bases each). The CDR3 contains 15 residues. V was pared by 8 bases and J by 0 bases, with 15 bases between. Germline V CDR1 and CDR2: SGHRS, YFSETQ. Here the CDR3 DNA reads TGCGCCAGTGACCGGGGGCAGAGCTCCTACAATGAGCAGTTCTTC. This codes for CASDRGQSSYNEQFF.

The gene calls are TRBV5-6 and TRBJ2-5; D is unclear. V lost 4 bases to trimming and J lost 4 bases, with 5 bases between them. Germline V gives CDR1 SGHDT, CDR2 YYEEEE. The CDR3 extends over 11 amino acids. For the CDR3, the DNA is TGTGCCAGCAGCGTAAGAGAGACCCAGTACTTC. This gives the protein CASSVRETQYF. Full variable domain (missing parts from reference TRBV5-6 and TRBJ2-5): DAGVTQSPTHLIKTRGQQVTLRCSPKSGHDTVSWYQQALGQGPQFIFQYYEEEERQRGNFPDRFSGHQFPNYSSELNVNALLLGDSALYLCASSVRETQYFGPGTRLLVL.

The chain combines TRBV7-9 with TRBJ1-4; D is ambiguous. The germline gives CDR1 SEHNR, CDR2 FQNEAQ (reference sequence). V lost 1 base, J lost 0 bases, and 9 bases lay in between. The length of the CDR3 is 16 residues. The CDR3 loop is CASSLGLEPTNEKLFF. In DNA form, the CDR3 reads TGTGCCAGCAGCTTAGGCTTGGAGCCAACTAATGAAAAACTGTTTTTT.

This clonotype was observed a few times. One junction end disagrees with the germline gene, perhaps due to a read error. The chain carries TRBV7-7 and TRBJ2-1; TRBD2 matches 8 bases. The CDR3 is 15 residues long. CDR1 and CDR2 (germline): SSHAT, FNYEAQ (reference sequence). This CDR3 reads CASSPVAGSTNEQFF. The CDR3, as DNA: TGTGCTAGCAGCCCGGTAGCGGGGTCCACGAATGAGCAGTTCTTC.

The chain is built from TRBV6-1 and TRBJ2-7; D is unclear. This CDR3 is built from 17 residues. Germline assignment: CDR1 MNHNS and CDR2 SASEGT. The V gene lost 5 bases and the J gene lost 4 bases, with 24 bases spanning the gap. The CDR3 protein is CASSPDGRAKSTYEQYF. The CDR3, as DNA: TGTGCCAGCAGTCCAGACGGTAGGGCTAAATCCACGTACGAGCAGTACTTC.

Ten or more counts support this clonotype. This rearrangement joins TRBV20-1 to TRBJ1-1; D is unclear. CDR1 DFQATT and CDR2 SNEGSKA come from the germline V gene (reference sequence). The CDR3 contains 14 residues. V was trimmed by 6 bases and J by 1 base, leaving 15 bases between them. CDR3 in DNA: TGCAGTGCCCAAGGAGGGCCAGGGAACACTGAAGCTTTCTTT. As protein: CSAQGGPGNTEAFF.

The rearrangement uses TRBV15 and TRBJ2-6, with 7 nucleotides matching TRBD2. The V and J ends lost 2 bases and 4 bases, in that order; junction bases with no gene match: 2. Germline values: CDR1 LNHNV, CDR2 YYDKDF (reference sequence). The CDR3 runs to 15 residues. CDR3 residues: CATSRRGDGANVLTF. The CDR3, as DNA: TGTGCCACCAGCAGACGGGGGGACGGGGCCAACGTCCTGACTTTC. Filled out from reference TRBV15 and TRBJ2-6, the complete variable domain reads DAMVIQNPRYQVTQFGKPVTLSCSQTLNHNVMYWYQQKSSQAPKLLFHYYDKDFNNEADTPDNFQSRRPNTSFCFLDIRSPGLGDTAMYLCATSRRGDGANVLTFGAGSRLTVL.

In its sample, this clonotype was seen a few times. The rearrangement uses TRBV5-6 and TRBJ2-1; D possibly corresponds to TRBD2 (6 bases). Germline V gene data show CDR1 as SGHDT and CDR2 as YYEEEE. This CDR3 has 15 residues. V was pared by 4 bases and J by 3 bases, with 14 bases between. CDR3 residues: CASSGGTPHYNEQFF. In DNA, the CDR3 is TGTGCCAGCAGCGGCGGGACTCCCCACTACAATGAGCAGTTCTTC.

V gene TRBV20-1 combines with J gene TRBJ2-1; D may be TRBD2 (6 bases). Germline assignment: CDR1 DFQATT and CDR2 SNEGSKA (reference sequence). The V gene lost 4 bases and the J gene lost 5 bases, with 15 bases spanning the gap. This CDR3 comprises 14 residues. The CDR3 nucleotides read TGCAGTGCTATAAGAGGGGAGGCCAACAATGAGCAGTTCTTC. Encoded protein: CSAIRGEANNEQFF.

This clonotype appeared many times. The V and J genes are TRBV11-2 and TRBJ2-3; 10 positions agree with TRBD2. This CDR3 is 17 amino acids long. The germline V gene has CDR1 SGHAT and CDR2 FQNNGV. The V and J ends lost 4 bases and 2 bases, in that order; junction bases with no gene match: 9. This CDR3 is CASSSRRLAGVTDTQYF. The CDR3 DNA follows: TGTGCCAGCAGCTCAAGAAGGCTAGCGGGAGTCACAGATACGCAGTATTTT.

The CDR3 DNA follows: TGCAGTGCCGTGCATAGTGAGCAGTTCTTC. Encoded protein: CSAVHSEQFF. The chain carries TRBV20-1 and TRBJ2-1, with unresolved D. The CDR3 runs 10 residues. The germline V gene encodes CDR1 DFQATT and CDR2 SNEGSKA (reference sequence). V lost 6 bases, J lost 9 bases, and 9 bases lay in between.

Only a few counts were recorded for this clonotype. The genes are TRBV5-5 and TRBJ1-5; perhaps TRBD1 as D (5 bases). The CDR3 is 13 amino acids. V lost 2 bases and J 5 bases, leaving 8 bases between the germline ends. Germline V CDR1 and CDR2: SGHKS, YYEKEE (reference sequence). The CDR3: CASSLQDDQPQHF. As DNA, the CDR3 is TGTGCCAGCAGCTTACAGGATGATCAGCCCCAGCATTTT.

The genes are TRBV7-9 and TRBJ2-3; D unresolved. From germline, CDR1 is SEHNR and CDR2 FQNEAQ (reference sequence). V lost 2 bases, J lost 0 bases, and 15 bases lay in between. This CDR3 spans 17 amino acids. The CDR3 DNA follows: TGTGCCAGCAGCTTATATAAAGCGTTCTTAAGCACAGATACGCAGTATTTT. Translation: CASSLYKAFLSTDTQYF.

This clonotype was observed a handful of times. This chain uses TRBV20-1 with TRBJ2-1; maybe TRBD2 (5 bases). This CDR3 comprises 16 residues. The V and J ends lost 6 bases and 0 bases respectively, with 18 bases between them. CDR1 and CDR2 (germline): DFQATT, SNEGSKA (reference sequence). CDR3: CSAQALARSSYNEQFF. The CDR3 DNA sequence: TGCAGTGCCCAAGCGCTAGCTAGGAGCTCCTACAATGAGCAGTTCTTC.

This clonotype appeared many times. This rearrangement joins TRBV6-4 to TRBJ1-1; D unclear. The germline V gene encodes CDR1 MRHNA and CDR2 SNTAGT. The V gene lost 4 bases and the J gene lost 3 bases, with 9 bases spanning the gap. The CDR3 length is 13 residues. CDR3 protein: CASSVDRYTEAFF. Here the CDR3 DNA reads TGTGCCAGCAGTGTGGATCGCTACACTGAAGCTTTCTTT.

This clonotype is medium-sized in the sample. The rearrangement joins TRBV6-1 to TRBJ2-6; D unclear. Trimming shortened V by 1 base and J by 4 bases, and 8 bases separated the two germline ends. The germline gives CDR1 MNHNS, CDR2 SASEGT. The CDR3 is made up of 15 amino acids. The CDR3 here is CASSEEGGGANVLTF. The CDR3 nucleotides are TGTGCCAGCAGTGAAGAGGGCGGCGGGGCCAACGTCCTGACTTTC.

The rearrangement links TRBV5-1 to TRBJ2-4; perhaps TRBD2 as D (6 bases). V was clipped by 2 bases and J by 2 bases, with 11 bases between them. CDR3 length equals 15 residues. Germline CDR1 SGHRS, CDR2 YFSETQ. Written as DNA, the CDR3 is TGCGCCAGCAGCTTTGGAGGGGATCCCAAAAACATTCAGTACTTC. It codes for CASSFGGDPKNIQYF.

The chain has TRBV30 and TRBJ2-1, with 13 nucleotides matching TRBD2. J was trimmed by 12 bases and V by 5 bases; bases with no gene match: 10. Germline V lookup: CDR1 GTSNPN, CDR2 SVGIG (reference sequence). The CDR3 sequence is 14 residues long. The CDR3 sequence: CAWAPGLAGRVQFF. CDR3 in DNA: TGTGCCTGGGCACCGGGACTAGCGGGACGGGTGCAGTTCTTC.